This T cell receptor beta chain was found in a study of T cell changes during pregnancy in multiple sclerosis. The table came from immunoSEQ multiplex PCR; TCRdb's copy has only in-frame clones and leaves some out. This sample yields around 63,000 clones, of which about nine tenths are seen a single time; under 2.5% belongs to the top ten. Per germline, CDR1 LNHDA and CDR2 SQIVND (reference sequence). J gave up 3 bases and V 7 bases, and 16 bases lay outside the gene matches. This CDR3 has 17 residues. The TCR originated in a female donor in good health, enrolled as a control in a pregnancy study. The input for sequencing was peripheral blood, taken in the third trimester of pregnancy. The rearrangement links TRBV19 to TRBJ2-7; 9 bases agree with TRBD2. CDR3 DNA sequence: TGTGCCAGTACAGCGGGAGGACCCCGTAATAGTTTCTACGAGCAGTACTTC. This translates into CASTAGGPRNSFYEQYF.